These 6 T cell receptor beta chains came from one sample sequenced in a study of blood T cell repertoires in COVID-19 (dated by TCRdb to between 2020 and 2021). To prepare the library, the immunoSEQ multiplex PCR assay was applied. TCRdb retrieved this table from immuneACCESS and kept in-frame rearrangements only. Not all clones are present; in checked studies, unresolved V genes account for under half, and no reason is known for the remainder. The sample has 200,000 or so clones on record, 65% to 85% of them singletons. Less than 2.5% of the sample comes from the top ten. Material: peripheral blood. These receptors were obtained from a woman in her sixties with acute or convalescent COVID-19.

The V gene is TRBV10-3, the J gene TRBJ2-7, with TRBD1 as a possible D gene (5 bases). CDR1 is ENHRY and CDR2 is SYGVKD in the germline V gene. This CDR3 has 15 residues. The V end lost 3 bases, the J end lost 1 base, and 13 bases lay between the germline ends. Written as DNA, the CDR3 is TGTGCCATCAGTGATCGCGCGACAGTTTCCTACGAGCAGTACTTC. Its protein product is CAISDRATVSYEQYF.

The chain carries TRBV4-1 and TRBJ1-5; D perhaps matches TRBD1 (6 bases). Germline loops: CDR1 MGHRA, CDR2 YSYEKL. The CDR3 extends over 17 amino acids. Trimming removed 4 bases from V and 0 bases from J, with 16 bases in between. The CDR3 DNA reads as TGCGCCAGCAGCCGGATACAGGGTACTTTTAGCAATCAGCCCCAGCATTTT. Its translation is CASSRIQGTFSNQPQHF.

This clone showed up just once. V usage is TRBV10-1 and J usage is TRBJ1-1; no clear D. Per germline, CDR1 WNHNN and CDR2 SYGVQD (reference sequence). V was trimmed by 10 bases and J by 3 bases, leaving 12 bases between them. The CDR3 is 12 residues long. DNA for the CDR3: TGCGCCACCCTAGGCCGGGACACTGAAGCTTTCTTT. Encoded protein: CATLGRDTEAFF.

This chain joins TRBV18 and TRBJ1-4; D not resolved. Germline V lookup: CDR1 KGHSH, CDR2 LQKENI. Trimming removed 1 base at V and 7 bases at J, with 10 bases between. The CDR3 loop spans 14 amino acids. In DNA form, the CDR3 reads TGTGCCAGCTCACCACTTCGGGGTAGTGAAAAACTGTTTTTT. Protein: CASSPLRGSEKLFF.

The J gene is TRBJ2-1, the V gene TRBV5-4; D remains unclear. The V gene's germline CDR1 is SGHNT and CDR2 YYREEE (reference sequence). V lost 4 bases to trimming and J lost 7 bases, with 15 bases between them. CDR3 size: 14 residues. CDR3 sequence reads: CASSPVVNENEQFF. Here the CDR3 DNA reads TGTGCCAGCAGCCCCGTTGTTAATGAGAATGAGCAGTTCTTC.

The chain recombines TRBV5-1 with TRBJ1-6, with D possibly matching TRBD1 (5 bases). This CDR3 comprises 16 residues. V was pared by 1 base and J by 12 bases, with 20 bases between. CDR1 and CDR2 from the germline V gene are SGHRS and YFSETQ. Here the CDR3 reads CASSLYAATAPRPLHF. The CDR3 nucleotides read TGCGCCAGCAGCTTGTATGCAGCGACAGCGCCAAGACCCCTCCACTTT. The entire variable domain, with the rest obtained from reference TRBV5-1 and TRBJ1-6, is as follows: KAGVTQTPRYLIKTRGQQVTLSCSPISGHRSVSWYQQTPGQGLQFLFEYFSETQRNKGNFPGRFSGRQFSNSRSEMNVSTLELGDSALYLCASSLYAATAPRPLHFGNGTRLTVT.